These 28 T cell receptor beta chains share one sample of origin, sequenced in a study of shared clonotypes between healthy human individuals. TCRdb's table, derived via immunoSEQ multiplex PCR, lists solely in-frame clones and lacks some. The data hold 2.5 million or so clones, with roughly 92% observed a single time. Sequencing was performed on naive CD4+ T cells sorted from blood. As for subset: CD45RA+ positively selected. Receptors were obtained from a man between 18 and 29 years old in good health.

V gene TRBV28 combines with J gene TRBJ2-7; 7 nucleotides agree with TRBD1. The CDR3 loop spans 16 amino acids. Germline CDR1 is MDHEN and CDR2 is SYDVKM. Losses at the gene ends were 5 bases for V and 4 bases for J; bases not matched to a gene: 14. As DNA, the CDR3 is TGTGCCAGCAGTCCCTCTGGGGCAGGGGGTCTTTACGAGCAGTACTTC. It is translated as CASSPSGAGGLYEQYF.

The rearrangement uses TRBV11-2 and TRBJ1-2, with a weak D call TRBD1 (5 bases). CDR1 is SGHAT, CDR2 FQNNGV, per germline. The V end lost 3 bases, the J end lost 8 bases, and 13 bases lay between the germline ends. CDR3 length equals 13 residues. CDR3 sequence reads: CASSLPRVGGYTF. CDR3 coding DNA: TGTGCCAGCAGCTTGCCCAGGGTAGGCGGCTACACCTTC.

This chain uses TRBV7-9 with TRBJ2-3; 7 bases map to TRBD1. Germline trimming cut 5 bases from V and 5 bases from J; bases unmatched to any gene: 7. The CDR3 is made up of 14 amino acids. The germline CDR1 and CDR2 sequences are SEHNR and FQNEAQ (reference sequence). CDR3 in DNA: TGTGCCAGCAGCCTAAAGCAGGGGGTAGATACGCAGTATTTT. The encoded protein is CASSLKQGVDTQYF.

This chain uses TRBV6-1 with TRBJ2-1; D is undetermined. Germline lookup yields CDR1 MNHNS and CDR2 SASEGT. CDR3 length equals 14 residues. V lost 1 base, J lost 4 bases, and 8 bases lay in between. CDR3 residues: CASSEGVWYNEQFF. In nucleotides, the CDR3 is TGTGCCAGCAGTGAAGGGGTCTGGTACAATGAGCAGTTCTTC.

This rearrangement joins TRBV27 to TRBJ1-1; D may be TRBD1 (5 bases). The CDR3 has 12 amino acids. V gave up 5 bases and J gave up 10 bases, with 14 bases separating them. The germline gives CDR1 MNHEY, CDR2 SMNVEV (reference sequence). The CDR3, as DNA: TGTGCCAGCAGTCCGGGGCCTAGCAGAGCTTTCTTT. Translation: CASSPGPSRAFF.

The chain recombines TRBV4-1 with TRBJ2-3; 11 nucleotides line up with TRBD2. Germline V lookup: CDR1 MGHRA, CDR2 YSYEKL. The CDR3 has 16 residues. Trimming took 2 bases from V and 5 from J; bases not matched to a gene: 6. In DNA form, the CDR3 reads TGCGCCAGCAGCCAAAATAGCGGGAGGGGGGTAGATACGCAGTATTTT. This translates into CASSQNSGRGVDTQYF.

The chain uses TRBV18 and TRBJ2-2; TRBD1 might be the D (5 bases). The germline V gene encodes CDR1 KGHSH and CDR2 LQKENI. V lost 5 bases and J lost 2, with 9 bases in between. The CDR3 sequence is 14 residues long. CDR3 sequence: CASSWGDNTGELFF. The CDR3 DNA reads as TGTGCCAGCTCATGGGGCGATAACACCGGGGAGCTGTTTTTT.

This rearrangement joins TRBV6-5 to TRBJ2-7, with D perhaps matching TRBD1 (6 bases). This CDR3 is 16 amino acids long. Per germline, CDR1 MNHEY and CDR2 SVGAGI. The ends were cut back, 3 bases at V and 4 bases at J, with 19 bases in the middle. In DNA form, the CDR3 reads TGTGCCAGCAGTTATTACTGGGGGCAGTCAGCTTACGAGCAGTACTTC. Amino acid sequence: CASSYYWGQSAYEQYF.

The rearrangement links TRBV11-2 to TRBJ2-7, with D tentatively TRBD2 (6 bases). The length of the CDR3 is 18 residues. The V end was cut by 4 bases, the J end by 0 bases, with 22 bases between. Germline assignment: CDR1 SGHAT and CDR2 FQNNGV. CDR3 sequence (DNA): TGTGCCAGCAGCTCCTACAAATCCACAGCGGGCAACTCCTACGAGCAGTACTTC. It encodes CASSSYKSTAGNSYEQYF.

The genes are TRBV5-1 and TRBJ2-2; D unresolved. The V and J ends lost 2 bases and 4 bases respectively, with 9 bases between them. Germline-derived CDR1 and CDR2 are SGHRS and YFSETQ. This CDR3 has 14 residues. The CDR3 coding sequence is TGCGCCAGCAGCTTACAGACTTCCACCGGGGAGCTGTTTTTT. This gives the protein CASSLQTSTGELFF.

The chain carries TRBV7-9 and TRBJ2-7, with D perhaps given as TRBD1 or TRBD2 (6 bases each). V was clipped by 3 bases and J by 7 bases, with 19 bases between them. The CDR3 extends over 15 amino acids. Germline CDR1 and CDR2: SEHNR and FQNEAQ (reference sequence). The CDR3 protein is CASSFGRGEAREQYF. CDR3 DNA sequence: TGTGCCAGCAGCTTTGGTAGGGGGGAAGCAAGGGAGCAGTACTTC.

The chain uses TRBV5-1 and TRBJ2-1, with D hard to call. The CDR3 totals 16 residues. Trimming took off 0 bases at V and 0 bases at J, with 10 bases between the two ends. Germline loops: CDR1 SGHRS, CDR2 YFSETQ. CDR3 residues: CASSLEPRSSYNEQFF. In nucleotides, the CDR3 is TGCGCCAGCAGCTTGGAACCTCGGAGCTCCTACAATGAGCAGTTCTTC.

The CDR3 loop reads CASSQTSTRETQYF. The CDR3 region has the DNA TGTGCCAGCAGCCAGACGTCGACGCGGGAGACCCAGTACTTC. V and J are TRBV11-1 and TRBJ2-5; D remains ambiguous. There are 14 residues in the CDR3. Germline-derived CDR1 and CDR2 are SGHAT and FQDESV (reference sequence). Deletions cut 5 bases from V and 5 bases from J, with 15 bases between.

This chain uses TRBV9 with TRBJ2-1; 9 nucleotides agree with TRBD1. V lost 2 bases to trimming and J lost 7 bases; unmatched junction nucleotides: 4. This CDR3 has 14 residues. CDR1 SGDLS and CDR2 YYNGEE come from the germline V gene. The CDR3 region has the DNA TGTGCCAGCAGCGTTAGGACAGGGGCGAATGAGCAGTTCTTC. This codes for CASSVRTGANEQFF.

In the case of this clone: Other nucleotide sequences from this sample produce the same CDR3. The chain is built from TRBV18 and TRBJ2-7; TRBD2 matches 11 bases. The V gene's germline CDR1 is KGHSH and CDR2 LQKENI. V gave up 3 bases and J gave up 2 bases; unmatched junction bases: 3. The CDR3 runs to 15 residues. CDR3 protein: CASSPSSGGAYEQYF. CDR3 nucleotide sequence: TGTGCCAGCTCACCCAGTAGCGGGGGGGCCTACGAGCAGTACTTC.

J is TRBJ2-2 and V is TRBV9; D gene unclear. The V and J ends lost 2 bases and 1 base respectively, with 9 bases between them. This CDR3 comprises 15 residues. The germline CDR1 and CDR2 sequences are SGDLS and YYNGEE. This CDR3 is CASSVTVGNTGELFF. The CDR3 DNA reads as TGTGCCAGCAGCGTCACGGTTGGGAACACCGGGGAGCTGTTTTTT.

The CDR3 region has the DNA TGTGCCATCAGTGGGGCGGTGGGGGCTAATGAAAAACTGTTTTTT. Its translation: CAISGAVGANEKLFF. This chain joins TRBV10-3 and TRBJ1-4; D is possibly TRBD1 (5 bases). The V and J ends lost 4 bases and 3 bases respectively, with 12 bases between them. This CDR3 has 15 residues. Germline loops: CDR1 ENHRY, CDR2 SYGVKD.

This CDR3 reads CASSPIRATDALEQYF. The CDR3 DNA is TGTGCCAGCTCACCAATTCGGGCTACAGATGCCCTCGAGCAGTACTTC. The rearrangement uses TRBV18 and TRBJ2-7; D unclear. The CDR3 runs to 16 residues. Trimming cost V 2 bases and J 6 bases, with 20 bases left between them. The germline gives CDR1 KGHSH, CDR2 LQKENI.

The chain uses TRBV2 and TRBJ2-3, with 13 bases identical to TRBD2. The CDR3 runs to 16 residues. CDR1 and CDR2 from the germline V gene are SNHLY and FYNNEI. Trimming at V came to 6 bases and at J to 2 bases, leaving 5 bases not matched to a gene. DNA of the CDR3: TGTGCCAGCAGCACCACTAGCGGGAGGGCCACAGATACGCAGTATTTT. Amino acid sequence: CASSTTSGRATDTQYF.

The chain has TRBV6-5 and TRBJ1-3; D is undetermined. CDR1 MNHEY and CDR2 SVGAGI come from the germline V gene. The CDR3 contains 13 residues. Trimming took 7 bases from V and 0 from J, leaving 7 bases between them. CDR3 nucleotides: TGTGCCAGCAAAGAGAGCTCTGGAAACACCATATATTTT. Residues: CASKESSGNTIYF.

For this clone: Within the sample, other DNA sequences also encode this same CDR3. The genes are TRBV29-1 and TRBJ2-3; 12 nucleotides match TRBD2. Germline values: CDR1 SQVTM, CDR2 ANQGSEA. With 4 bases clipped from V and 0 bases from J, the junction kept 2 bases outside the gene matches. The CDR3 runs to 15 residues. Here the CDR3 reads CSVGTSGASTDTQYF. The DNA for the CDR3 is TGCAGCGTTGGGACTAGCGGGGCTAGCACAGATACGCAGTATTTT.

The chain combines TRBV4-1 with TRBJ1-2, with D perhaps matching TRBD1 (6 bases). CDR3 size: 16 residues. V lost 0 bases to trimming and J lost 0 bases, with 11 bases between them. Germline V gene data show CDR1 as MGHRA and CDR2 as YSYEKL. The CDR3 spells CASSQDRGAANYGYTF. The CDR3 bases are TGCGCCAGCAGCCAAGATAGGGGGGCCGCTAACTATGGCTACACCTTC.

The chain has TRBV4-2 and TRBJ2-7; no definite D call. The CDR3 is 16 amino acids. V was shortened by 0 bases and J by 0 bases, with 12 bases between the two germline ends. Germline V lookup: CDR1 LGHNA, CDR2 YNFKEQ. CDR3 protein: CASSQEQWGGSYEQYF. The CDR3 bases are TGTGCCAGCAGCCAAGAGCAATGGGGTGGCTCCTACGAGCAGTACTTC.

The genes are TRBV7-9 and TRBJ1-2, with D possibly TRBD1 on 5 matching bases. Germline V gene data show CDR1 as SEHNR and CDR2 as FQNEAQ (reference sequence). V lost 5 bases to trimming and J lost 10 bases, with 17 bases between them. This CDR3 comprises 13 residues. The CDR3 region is CASSHGTVGDYTF. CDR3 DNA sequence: TGTGCCAGCAGCCACGGGACCGTGGGGGACTACACCTTC.

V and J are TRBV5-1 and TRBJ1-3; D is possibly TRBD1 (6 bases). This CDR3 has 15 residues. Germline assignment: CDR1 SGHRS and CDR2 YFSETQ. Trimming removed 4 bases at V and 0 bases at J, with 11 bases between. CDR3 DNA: TGCGCCAGCAGCCCGGACAGCGGCTCTGGAAACACCATATATTTT. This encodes CASSPDSGSGNTIYF.

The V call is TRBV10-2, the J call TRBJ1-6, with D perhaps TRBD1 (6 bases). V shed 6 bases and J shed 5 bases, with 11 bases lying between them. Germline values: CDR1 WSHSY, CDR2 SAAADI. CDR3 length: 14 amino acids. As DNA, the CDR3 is TGCGCCAGCAGAACTCAGGGGAATAATTCACCCCTCCACTTT. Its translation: CASRTQGNNSPLHF.

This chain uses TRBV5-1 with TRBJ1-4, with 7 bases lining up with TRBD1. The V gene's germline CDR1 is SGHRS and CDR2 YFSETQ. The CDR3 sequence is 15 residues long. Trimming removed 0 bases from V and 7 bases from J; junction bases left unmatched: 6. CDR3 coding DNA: TGCGCCAGCAGCTTGGCCCCGGGACAGTTTGAAAAACTGTTTTTT. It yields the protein CASSLAPGQFEKLFF.

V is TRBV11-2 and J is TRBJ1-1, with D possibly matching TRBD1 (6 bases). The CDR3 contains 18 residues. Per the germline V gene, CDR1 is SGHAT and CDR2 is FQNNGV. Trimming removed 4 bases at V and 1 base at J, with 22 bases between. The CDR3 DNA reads TGTGCCAGCAGCTCAAACCGGGCCATGCCGGGGGCGAACACTGAAGCTTTCTTT. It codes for CASSSNRAMPGANTEAFF.